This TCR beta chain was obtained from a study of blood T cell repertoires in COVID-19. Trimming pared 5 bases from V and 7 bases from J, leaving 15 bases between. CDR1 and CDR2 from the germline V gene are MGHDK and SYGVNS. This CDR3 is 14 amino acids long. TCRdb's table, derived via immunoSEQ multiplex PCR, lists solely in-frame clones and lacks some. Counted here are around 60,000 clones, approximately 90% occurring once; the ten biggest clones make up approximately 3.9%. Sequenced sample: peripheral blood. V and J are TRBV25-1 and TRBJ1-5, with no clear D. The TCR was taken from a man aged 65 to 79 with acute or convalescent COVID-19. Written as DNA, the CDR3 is TGTGCCAGCAGTAGGTACAGAGACGACCAGCCCCAGCATTTT. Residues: CASSRYRDDQPQHF. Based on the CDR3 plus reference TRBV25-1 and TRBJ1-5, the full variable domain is EADIYQTPRYLVIGTGKKITLECSQTMGHDKMYWYQQDPGMELHLIHYSYGVNSTEKGDLSSESTVSRIRTEHFPLTLESARPSHTSQYLCASSRYRDDQPQHFGDGTRLSIL.